This T cell receptor beta chain was sequenced in a study of shared clonotypes between healthy human individuals. TCRdb's table, derived via immunoSEQ multiplex PCR, lists solely in-frame clones and lacks some. The sample carries about 1 million clones, around 74% recorded once. This CDR3 has 12 amino acids. V was trimmed by 9 bases and J by 6 bases, leaving 11 bases between them. Germline V gene data show CDR1 as LNHDA and CDR2 as SQIVND (reference sequence). This clone was counted only a few times. The sequence was obtained from a man aged 18 to 30 in good health. The sequenced material came from memory CD4+ T cells sorted from blood. Noted subset: CD45RA-negative fraction. V usage is TRBV19 and J usage is TRBJ2-2, with D perhaps TRBD1 or TRBD2 (6 bases each). CDR3: CARPGEAGELFF. The CDR3 DNA reads TGTGCCAGACCAGGGGAGGCCGGGGAGCTGTTTTTT. The entire variable domain, with the rest obtained from reference TRBV19 and TRBJ2-2, is as follows: DGGITQSPKYLFRKEGQNVTLSCEQNLNHDAMYWYRQDPGQGLRLIYYSQIVNDFQKGDIAEGYSVSREKKESFPLTVTSAQKNPTAFYLCARPGEAGELFFGEGSRLTVL.